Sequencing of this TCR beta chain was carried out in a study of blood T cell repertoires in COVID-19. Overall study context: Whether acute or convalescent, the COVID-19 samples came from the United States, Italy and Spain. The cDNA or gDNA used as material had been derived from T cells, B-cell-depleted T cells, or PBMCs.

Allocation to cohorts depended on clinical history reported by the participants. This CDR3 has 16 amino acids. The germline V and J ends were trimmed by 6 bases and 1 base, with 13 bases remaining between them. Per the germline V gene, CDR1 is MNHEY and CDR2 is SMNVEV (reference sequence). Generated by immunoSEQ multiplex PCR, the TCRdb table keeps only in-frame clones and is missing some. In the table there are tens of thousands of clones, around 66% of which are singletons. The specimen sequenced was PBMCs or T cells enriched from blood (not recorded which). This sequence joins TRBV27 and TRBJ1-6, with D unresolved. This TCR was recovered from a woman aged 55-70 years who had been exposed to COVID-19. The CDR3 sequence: CASSKMGMSYNSPLHF. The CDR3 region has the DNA TGTGCCAGCAGCAAGATGGGCATGTCCTATAATTCACCCCTCCACTTT.